The 23 T cell receptor beta chains reported below all come from one sample, sequenced in a study of T-cell reconstitution after alpha-beta-depleted transplantation in children. The TCRbeta library was prepared with unique molecular identifiers. Each CDR3 protein gets one entry after TCRdb re-called the PCR reads with MiXCR. The sample yields about 340,000 distinct CDR3 sequences, about a tenth seen once. The specimen comprised PBMCs from the stem cell graft donor, sampled from the stem cell graft. Receptors originate from a human donor who donated a stem cell graft to a child with acute lymphoblastic leukemia.

This clonotype was observed at least ten times. This sequence joins TRBV7-9 and TRBJ2-5; the D gene is possibly TRBD2 (6 bases). The germline gives CDR1 SEHNR, CDR2 FQNEAQ (reference sequence). The CDR3 contains 14 residues. V lost 1 base to trimming and J lost 4 bases, with 10 bases between them. Here the CDR3 DNA reads TGTGCCAGCAGCTTAGTTAGCGGCGGAGAGACCCAGTACTTC. Translating gives CASSLVSGGETQYF. The variable domain in full, with the rest retrieved from reference TRBV7-9 and TRBJ2-5, is DTGVSQNPRHKITKRGQNVTFRCDPISEHNRLYWYRQTLGQGPEFLTYFQNEAQLEKSRLLSDRFSAERPKGSFSTLEIQRTEQGDSAMYLCASSLVSGGETQYFGPGTRLLVL.

This clonotype has just a few counts. The gene calls are TRBV28 and TRBJ2-7; 7 positions agree with TRBD1. CDR3 length: 16 residues. The ends lost 5 bases at V and 5 bases at J; junction bases unmatched: 15. Germline V gene data show CDR1 as MDHEN and CDR2 as SYDVKM. In DNA, the CDR3 is TGTGCCAGCAGTCCCCACACATGGACAGGACGAAACGAGCAGTACTTC. Residues: CASSPHTWTGRNEQYF.

CDR3 sequence: CASSWGQGITLEQYF. Here the CDR3 DNA reads TGCGCCAGCAGCTGGGGACAGGGAATAACCCTCGAGCAGTACTTC. The J gene is TRBJ2-7, the V gene TRBV5-1; 9 nucleotides align to TRBD1. After removal of 3 bases from V and 6 bases from J, the junction contained 10 bases not matched to a gene. Germline loops: CDR1 SGHRS, CDR2 YFSETQ. CDR3 size: 15 residues.

This clonotype was found a few times. The rearrangement links TRBV7-9 to TRBJ1-6, with D unclear. Germline V gene data show CDR1 as SEHNR and CDR2 as FQNEAQ (reference sequence). This CDR3 contains 13 residues. The germline V and J ends were trimmed by 1 base and 10 bases, with 8 bases remaining between them. The CDR3 DNA reads TGTGCCAGCAGCTTAGATGTGCAGTCACCCCTCCACTTT. Its translation is CASSLDVQSPLHF.

The chain recombines TRBV6-2 or TRBV6-3 with TRBJ1-5; maybe TRBD1 (5 bases). Trimming shortened V by 2 bases and J by 7 bases, and 12 bases separated the two germline ends. The CDR3 is made up of 14 amino acids. The germline V gene has CDR1 MNHEY and CDR2 SVGEGT. CDR3: CASSYQQGGQPQHF. As DNA, the CDR3 is TGTGCCAGCAGTTACCAGCAGGGAGGACAGCCCCAGCATTTT.

This clonotype was seen more than once but under ten times. This chain uses TRBV20-1 with TRBJ2-7, with unresolved D. Trimming cost V 5 bases and J 4 bases, with 21 bases left between them. Germline V gene sequence: CDR1 DFQATT, CDR2 SNEGSKA (reference sequence). The CDR3 consists of 15 residues. The CDR3 DNA sequence: TGCAGTGCTGACTCCCCTAGGGATGTCGCTTACGAGCAGTACTTC. It specifies CSADSPRDVAYEQYF.

This clonotype was observed a few times. This rearrangement joins TRBV12-3 or TRBV12-4 to TRBJ2-7; TRBD1 matches 10 bases. This CDR3 comprises 15 residues. With V trimmed by 6 bases and J by 3 bases, 8 bases remained unmatched. The CDR3 sequence is CASRPSGQGSYEQYF. The CDR3 nucleotides read TGTGCCAGCAGACCTTCGGGACAGGGGAGCTACGAGCAGTACTTC.

This clonotype was detected a few times. CDR3 in amino acids: CASSFGSPADTQYF. In DNA form, the CDR3 reads TGTGCCAGCAGTTTTGGCAGTCCGGCAGATACGCAGTATTTT. V usage is TRBV27 and J usage is TRBJ2-3; D unclear. CDR3 length equals 14 residues. With 3 bases removed from V and 4 bases from J, the gap between germline ends came to 11 bases. Germline CDR1 is MNHEY and CDR2 is SMNVEV (reference sequence).

This clonotype was counted many times. The V call is TRBV7-3, the J call TRBJ2-2; no clear D gene. This CDR3 comprises 12 residues. V was pared by 4 bases and J by 6 bases, with 6 bases between. Germline-derived CDR1 and CDR2 are SGHTA and FQGTGA. CDR3 region: CASSSLPGELFF. The CDR3 DNA sequence: TGTGCCAGCAGCTCCCTTCCCGGGGAGCTGTTTTTT.

This chain connects TRBV5-1 to TRBJ2-2, with D possibly matching TRBD2 (5 bases). Trimming took 4 bases from V and 3 from J, leaving 16 bases between them. CDR1 and CDR2 (germline): SGHRS, YFSETQ. This CDR3 spans 16 amino acids. CDR3 protein: CASSPYGGGYTGELFF. The CDR3 DNA reads as TGCGCCAGCAGCCCTTATGGAGGCGGATACACCGGGGAGCTGTTTTTT.

In this sample, this clonotype turned up many times. This chain uses TRBV12-3 or TRBV12-4 with TRBJ1-3; D gene ambiguous. Trimming shortened V by 9 bases and J by 6 bases, and 9 bases separated the two germline ends. The CDR3 sequence is 11 residues long. The CDR3 sequence: CASYYPNTIYF. As DNA, the CDR3 is TGTGCCAGTTACTACCCAAACACCATATATTTT.

The genes are TRBV27 and TRBJ1-5; 7 bases match TRBD1. This CDR3 contains 15 residues. CDR1 and CDR2 from the germline V gene are MNHEY and SMNVEV (reference sequence). The ends lost 2 bases at V and 6 bases at J; junction bases unmatched: 7. DNA for the CDR3: TGTGCCAGCAGTTTAGCCGGGACAGTGGGTCAGCCCCAGCATTTT. Its translation is CASSLAGTVGQPQHF.

This clonotype showed up just a few times. V usage is TRBV5-5 and J usage is TRBJ1-4; D is undetermined. Germline lookup yields CDR1 SGHKS and CDR2 YYEKEE (reference sequence). V was cut by 7 bases and J by 7 bases, with 17 bases left in between. This CDR3 is built from 14 residues. The CDR3 DNA sequence: TGTGCCAGCGGATACATAATCTGGGGTGAAAAACTGTTTTTT. It translates to CASGYIIWGEKLFF. The variable domain in full, completed from reference TRBV5-5 and TRBJ1-4, reads DAGVTQSPTHLIKTRGQQVTLRCSPISGHKSVSWYQQVLGQGPQFIFQYYEKEERGRGNFPDRFSARQFPNYSSELNVNALLLGDSALYLCASGYIIWGEKLFFGSGTQLSVL.

This clonotype was observed a single time. The CDR3 here is CASSRSGTSGSYEQFF. For the CDR3, the DNA is TGCGCCAGCAGCAGATCCGGGACTAGCGGCTCGTATGAGCAGTTCTTC. The J gene is TRBJ2-1, the V gene TRBV5-1; 11 bases align to TRBD2. Germline CDR1 is SGHRS and CDR2 is YFSETQ. The CDR3 runs to 16 residues. With V trimmed by 4 bases and J by 8 bases, 11 bases remained unmatched.

In its sample, this clonotype was seen a few times. The genes are TRBV27 and TRBJ2-7; 8 bases line up with TRBD2. The CDR3 has 15 residues. Trimming removed 3 bases from V and 0 bases from J; junction bases left unmatched: 4. Germline-derived CDR1 and CDR2 are MNHEY and SMNVEV (reference sequence). The CDR3 is CASSFAGTSSYEQYF. DNA of the CDR3: TGTGCCAGCAGTTTTGCCGGGACTAGCTCCTACGAGCAGTACTTC.

This clonotype was seen repeatedly, ten times or more. V usage is TRBV4-1 and J usage is TRBJ1-1; perhaps TRBD1 as D (5 bases). In germline, CDR1 is MGHRA, CDR2 YSYEKL. Trimming left V 4 bases short and J 5 bases short, with 11 bases between. The CDR3 loop spans 13 amino acids. CDR3 region: CASSPRVLTEAFF. In DNA form, the CDR3 reads TGCGCCAGCAGCCCCAGGGTCCTGACTGAAGCTTTCTTT.

This clonotype was detected once. The chain has TRBV4-3 and TRBJ2-7, with 10 bases identical to TRBD1. The J segment lost 4 bases and the V segment lost 4 bases, leaving 4 bases of the junction unmatched. CDR1 LGHNA and CDR2 YSLEER come from the germline V gene. This CDR3 contains 14 residues. In nucleotides, the CDR3 is TGCGCCAGCAGCCTGACAGGGGGCCAGTACGAGCAGTACTTC. Translated: CASSLTGGQYEQYF.

This clonotype was picked up many times. V is TRBV27 and J is TRBJ2-3; TRBD2 aligns across 8 bases. Germline loops: CDR1 MNHEY, CDR2 SMNVEV (reference sequence). This CDR3 comprises 16 residues. Trimming took 5 bases from V and 1 from J; bases not matched to a gene: 8. For the CDR3, the DNA is TGTGCCAGCAGTCCCGGGACTAGGGGTGGCACAGATACGCAGTATTTT. The encoded protein is CASSPGTRGGTDTQYF.

The chain is built from TRBV5-1 and TRBJ2-5; 7 bases map to TRBD2. The CDR3 is 13 amino acids. The junction had 4 bases not matched to a gene; V was cut back by 6 bases and J by 2 bases. Germline V gene sequence: CDR1 SGHRS, CDR2 YFSETQ. CDR3 region: CASNLRGQETQYF. Here the CDR3 DNA reads TGCGCCAGCAACCTGCGGGGGCAAGAGACCCAGTACTTC.

This clonotype has more than one count but fewer than ten. This sequence joins TRBV5-1 and TRBJ2-1; TRBD2 is a possible D gene (6 bases). Germline V lookup: CDR1 SGHRS, CDR2 YFSETQ. Trimming pared 1 base from V and 8 bases from J, leaving 10 bases between. CDR3 size: 13 residues. CDR3 DNA sequence: TGCGCCAGCAGCTTGTTCCTAGCGCATGAGCAGTTCTTC. It translates to CASSLFLAHEQFF. Filled out from reference TRBV5-1 and TRBJ2-1, the complete variable domain reads KAGVTQTPRYLIKTRGQQVTLSCSPISGHRSVSWYQQTPGQGLQFLFEYFSETQRNKGNFPGRFSGRQFSNSRSEMNVSTLELGDSALYLCASSLFLAHEQFFGPGTRLTVL.

This clonotype was observed a handful of times. The rearrangement links TRBV3-1 to TRBJ2-7; TRBD2 aligns across 10 bases. Germline V gene data show CDR1 as LGHDT and CDR2 as YNNKEL (reference sequence). This CDR3 has 16 amino acids. V gave up 1 base and J gave up 2 bases; unmatched junction bases: 5. The CDR3 DNA follows: TGTGCCAGCAGCCAAGGCCAAGGACTAGCGGCCTACGAGCAGTACTTC. Its protein is CASSQGQGLAAYEQYF.

This clonotype occurred a few times. The genes are TRBV15 and TRBJ2-2; the D gene is possibly TRBD2 (6 bases). This CDR3 contains 16 residues. The ends were cut back, 1 base at V and 2 bases at J, with 11 bases in the middle. The germline CDR1 and CDR2 sequences are LNHNV and YYDKDF (reference sequence). CDR3 region: CATSRAASVNTGELFF. The CDR3 DNA reads as TGTGCCACCAGCAGAGCTGCTAGCGTTAACACCGGGGAGCTGTTTTTT.

This clonotype showed up many times. The chain has TRBV2 and TRBJ2-7, with a possible D match to TRBD1 (6 bases). CDR3 length equals 14 residues. From germline, CDR1 is SNHLY and CDR2 FYNNEI. V dropped 7 bases and J dropped 3 bases, with 16 bases sitting between them. CDR3 DNA: TGTGCCAGCACCCGACCCACAGGGCGCTACGAGCAGTACTTC. It encodes CASTRPTGRYEQYF.